Listed below are T cell receptor beta chains from one sample, sequenced in a study of T-cell memory formation after mild COVID-19. TCRdb reanalysed the 5' RACE reads using MiXCR and keeps one entry per CDR3 protein. This table has 310,000 or so distinct CDR3 sequences, less than 20% appearing once. Sequencing input: PBMCs or a T cell subset sorted from them (not recorded which). Source of these receptors: a man aged 18-30 years who had mild COVID-19 (a few samples of this study predate the infection). Cell type and time point are not known. CDR3s include the opening cysteine and the closing phenylalanine or tryptophan.

V gene,J gene,CDR3 protein
TRBV27,TRBJ2-1,CASSWSANNEQFF
TRBV7-3,TRBJ2-3,CASSLYGGRTDTQYF
TRBV5-1,TRBJ2-3,CASSSGTSGGLGTDTQYF
TRBV20-1,TRBJ2-3,CSAPPAGGTDTQYF
TRBV5-1,TRBJ1-2,CASSLVPEYGYTF
TRBV12-3/TRBV12-4,TRBJ1-4,CASTPRRGREKLFF
TRBV7-2,TRBJ2-5,CASSPYGQETQYF
TRBV7-8,TRBJ2-1,CASRSPPRTSRPNEQFF
TRBV12-3/TRBV12-4,TRBJ1-5,CASSWGGRQPQHF
TRBV9,TRBJ1-1,CASSAKRDTEAFF
TRBV29-1,TRBJ2-1,CSVDLAGAGEQFF
TRBV24-1,TRBJ2-1,CATSDSPSRQFF
TRBV12-3/TRBV12-4,TRBJ2-4,CASSLSGGWNIQYF
TRBV12-3/TRBV12-4,TRBJ1-1,CASSPRESGTEAFF
TRBV7-8,TRBJ2-1,CASSLDFQPQFF
TRBV4-1,TRBJ1-6,CASSQGSSGTSPLHF
TRBV10-3,TRBJ2-3,CAISERADTQYF
TRBV7-9,TRBJ1-2,CASSLRLRGGYTF
TRBV5-5,TRBJ2-5,CASSFRGPGETQYF
TRBV9,TRBJ1-2,CASSPGGPNYGYTF
TRBV19,TRBJ1-1,CASSMVGGAEAFF
TRBV20-1,TRBJ2-1,CSARAAGGGNEQFF
TRBV7-2,TRBJ1-1,CASSFRGMNTEAFF
TRBV6-1,TRBJ2-7,CASSGQGEQYF
TRBV7-9,TRBJ2-5,CASSLAQGRQETQYF
TRBV11-2,TRBJ1-4,CASSFGGKLFF
TRBV7-9,TRBJ1-1,CASSLSPTETEAFF
TRBV7-9,TRBJ1-1,CASSRKTGGSNTEAFF